The sequence of this T cell receptor beta chain was determined in a study of T cells in Graves' hyperthyroidism and ophthalmopathy. Study-wide results and limits: Appearing also in blood were most of the thyroid clonotypes expanded above 0.001. Model-based prediction identified ophthalmopathy a median about 6.8 months prior to its onset.

Lactation, pregnancy, other autoimmune disease or uncontrolled infection excluded patients. CDR1 is SGHRS, CDR2 YFSETQ, per germline. V was cut by 2 bases and J by 5 bases, with 5 bases left in between. This CDR3 has 11 amino acids. Many counts were recorded for this clonotype. The antigen remains unidentified. From RNA transcripts, TCR beta CDR3 regions were amplified. TCR CDR3 underwent first-round RT-PCR with the HTBI primer set. TCRdb re-called the multiplex PCR reads with MiXCR, one entry per CDR3 protein. The sample has fewer than 750,000 distinct CDR3 sequences; around 15% are singletons. The clonotype comes from a woman between 50 and 59 years old with Graves' ophthalmopathy. The rearrangement uses TRBV5-1 and TRBJ2-7, with a weak D call TRBD2 (5 bases). What was sequenced was blood. In nucleotides, the CDR3 is TGCGCCAGCAGCTTTAGCGACGAGCAGTACTTC. It encodes CASSFSDEQYF.